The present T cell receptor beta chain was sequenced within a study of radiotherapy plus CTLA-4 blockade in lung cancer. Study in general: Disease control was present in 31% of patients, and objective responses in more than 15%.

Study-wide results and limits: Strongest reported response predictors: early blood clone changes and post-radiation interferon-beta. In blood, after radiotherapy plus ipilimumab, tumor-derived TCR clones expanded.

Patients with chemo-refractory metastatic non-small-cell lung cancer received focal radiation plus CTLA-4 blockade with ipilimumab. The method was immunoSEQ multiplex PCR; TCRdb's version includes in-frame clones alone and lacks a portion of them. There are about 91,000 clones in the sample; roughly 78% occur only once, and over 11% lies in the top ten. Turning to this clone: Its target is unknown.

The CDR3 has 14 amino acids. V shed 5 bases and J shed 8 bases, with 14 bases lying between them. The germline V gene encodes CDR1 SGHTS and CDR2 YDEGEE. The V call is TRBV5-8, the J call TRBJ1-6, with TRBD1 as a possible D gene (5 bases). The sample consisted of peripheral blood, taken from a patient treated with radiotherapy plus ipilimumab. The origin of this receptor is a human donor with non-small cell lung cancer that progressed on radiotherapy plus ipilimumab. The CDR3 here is CASSLMGVDSPLHF. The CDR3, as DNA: TGTGCCAGCAGTTTGATGGGGGTTGATTCACCCCTCCACTTT. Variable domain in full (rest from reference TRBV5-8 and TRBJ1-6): EAGVTQSPTHLIKTRGQQATLRCSPISGHTSVYWYQQALGLGLQFLLWYDEGEERNRGNFPPRFSGRQFPNYSSELNVNALELEDSALYLCASSLMGVDSPLHFGNGTRLTVT.